This T cell receptor (beta chain) was retrieved from a study of response to subunit inactivated influenza vaccine. Study conclusions and caveats: Each seasonal influenza vaccination recruits few new T cells, the authors suggested.

The CDR3 spans 15 residues. Trimming pared 8 bases from V and 4 bases from J, leaving 21 bases between. From germline, CDR1 is MNHNS and CDR2 SASEGT. TCRdb re-called the RT-PCR reads with MiXCR, one entry per CDR3 protein. The sample consists of about 830,000 distinct CDR3 sequences, about 18% of them appearing once. As for this clonotype: Its antigen is undetermined.

This TCR was recovered from a man aged 50 to 60 who received an inactivated influenza vaccine. The chain joins TRBV6-1 to TRBJ2-7; D may be TRBD2 (6 bases). Material: PBMCs from blood, obtained 4 to 6 days after vaccination. The DNA of the CDR3 is TGTGCCAGCCTGCGGAGGGGCAGGGCTAAGTACGAGCAGTACTTC. Residues: CASLRRGRAKYEQYF.